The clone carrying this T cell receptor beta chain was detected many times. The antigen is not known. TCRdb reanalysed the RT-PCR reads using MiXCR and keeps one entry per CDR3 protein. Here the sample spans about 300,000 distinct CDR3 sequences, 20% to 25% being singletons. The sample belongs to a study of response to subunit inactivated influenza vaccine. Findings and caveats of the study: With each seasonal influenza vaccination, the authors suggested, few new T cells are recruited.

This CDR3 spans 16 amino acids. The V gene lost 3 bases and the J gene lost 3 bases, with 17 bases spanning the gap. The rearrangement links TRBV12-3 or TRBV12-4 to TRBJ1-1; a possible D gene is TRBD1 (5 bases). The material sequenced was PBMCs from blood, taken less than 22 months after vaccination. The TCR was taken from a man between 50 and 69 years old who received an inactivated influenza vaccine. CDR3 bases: TGTGCCAGCAGTTTCCTATTTTCAAAAGGGGACACTGAAGCTTTCTTT. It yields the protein CASSFLFSKGDTEAFF.